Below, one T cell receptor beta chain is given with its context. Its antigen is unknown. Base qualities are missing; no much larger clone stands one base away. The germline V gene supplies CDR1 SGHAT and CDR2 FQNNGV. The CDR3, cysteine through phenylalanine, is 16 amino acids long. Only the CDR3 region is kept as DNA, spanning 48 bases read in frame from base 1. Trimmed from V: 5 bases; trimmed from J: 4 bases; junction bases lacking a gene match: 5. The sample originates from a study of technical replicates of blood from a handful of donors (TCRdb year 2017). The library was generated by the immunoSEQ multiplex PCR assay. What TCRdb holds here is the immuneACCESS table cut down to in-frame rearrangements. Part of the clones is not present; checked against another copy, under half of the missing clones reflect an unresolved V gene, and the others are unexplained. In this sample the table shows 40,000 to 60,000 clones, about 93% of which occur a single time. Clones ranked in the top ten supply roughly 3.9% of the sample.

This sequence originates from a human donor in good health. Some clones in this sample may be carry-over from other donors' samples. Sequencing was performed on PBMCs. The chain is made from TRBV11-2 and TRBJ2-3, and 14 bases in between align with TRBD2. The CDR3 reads CASSPGTSGGADTQYF. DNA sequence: TGTGCCAGCAGCCCCGGGACTAGCGGGGGAGCAGATACGCAGTATTTT.